Sequencing of this T cell receptor beta chain was carried out in a study of long-term antiretroviral therapy in people with HIV. Broader study findings: Samples were collected from about 2003 to 2018 under possibly less effective ART regimens. It was not possible to obtain data on ART adherence, viral resistance or therapy changes.

Every specimen held between roughly 0.85-11 million cryopreserved PBMC. These were thawed and washed before DNA extraction. The assay, immunoSEQ v3.0, was run at survey level. Using immunoSEQ multiplex PCR, the repertoire was profiled, and TCRdb retains in-frame clones only, with some absent. The table includes approximately 15,000 clones, approximately 90% detected once. In regard to this clone: Its target is unknown.

This CDR3 comprises 17 residues. The trim removed 3 bases at V and 0 bases at J, leaving 8 bases unmatched. Looked up from germline, CDR1 is LNHDA and CDR2 is SQIVND (reference sequence). This specimen was unsorted PBMCs, taken 6.9 years after starting antiretroviral therapy. The gene calls are TRBV19 and TRBJ1-5; 7 positions agree with TRBD1. The receptor was derived from a man aged 50 to 59 with HIV. DNA for the CDR3: TGTGCCAGTAGTATCTGGCAGGGGGGACATAGCAATCAGCCCCAGCATTTT. This gives the protein CASSIWQGGHSNQPQHF.